In its sample, the clone carrying this T cell receptor (beta chain) was seen many times. No antigen is known for it. This CDR3 is 15 amino acids long. V shed 1 base and J shed 5 bases, with 14 bases lying between them. The germline CDR1 and CDR2 sequences are MGHRA and YSYEKL. The authors made TCR cDNA by 5'RACE template switching, adding a universal primer site and UMIs. Via MiXCR, TCRdb re-called the 5' RACE reads, giving one row per CDR3 protein. Altogether some 220,000 distinct CDR3 sequences are present, around 3.1% being singletons, with the ten largest covering 2.5% to 3.5%. This record belongs to a study of T cells after yellow fever vaccination. Study information: Some fractions had low cell numbers, and these were prepared with SMART-Seq v4 Ultra Low Input.

Study results and caveats: Most primary-vaccination clones reappeared after the booster (around 95% CD4, about 88% CD8). A minor fraction of clonotypes spanned both CD4 and CD8 compartments.

The specimen was CD4+ T cells sorted from PBMCs, collected 10 days after the yellow fever booster vaccination. The genes are TRBV4-1 and TRBJ2-5; tentatively, D is TRBD2 (6 bases). The sequence derives from a man aged 18 to 29 who received the YFV17D yellow fever vaccine. The CDR3 loop is CASSQVEGRLETQYF. In DNA form, the CDR3 reads TGCGCCAGCAGCCAAGTGGAGGGGCGTCTGGAGACCCAGTACTTC.